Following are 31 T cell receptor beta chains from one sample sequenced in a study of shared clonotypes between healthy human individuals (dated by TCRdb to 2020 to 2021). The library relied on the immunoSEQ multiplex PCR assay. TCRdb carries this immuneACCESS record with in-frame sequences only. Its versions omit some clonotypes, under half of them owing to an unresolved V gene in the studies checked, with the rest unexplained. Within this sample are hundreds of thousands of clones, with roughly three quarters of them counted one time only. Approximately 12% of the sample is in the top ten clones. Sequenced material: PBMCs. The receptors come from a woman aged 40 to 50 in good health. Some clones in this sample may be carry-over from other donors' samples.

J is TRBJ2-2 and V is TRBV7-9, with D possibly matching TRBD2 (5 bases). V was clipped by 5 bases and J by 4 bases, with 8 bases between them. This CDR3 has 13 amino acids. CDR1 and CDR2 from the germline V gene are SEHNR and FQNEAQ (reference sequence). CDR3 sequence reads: CASSQEGTGELFF. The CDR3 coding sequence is TGTGCCAGCAGCCAAGAGGGCACCGGGGAGCTGTTTTTT.

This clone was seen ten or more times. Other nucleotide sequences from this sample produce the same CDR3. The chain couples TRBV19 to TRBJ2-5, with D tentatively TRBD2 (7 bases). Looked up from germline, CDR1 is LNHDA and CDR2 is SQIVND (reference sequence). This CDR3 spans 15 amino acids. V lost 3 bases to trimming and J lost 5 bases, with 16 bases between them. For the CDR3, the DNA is TGTGCCAGTAGTATGGGGGGCGGGAGCGTCGAGACCCAGTACTTC. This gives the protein CASSMGGGSVETQYF.

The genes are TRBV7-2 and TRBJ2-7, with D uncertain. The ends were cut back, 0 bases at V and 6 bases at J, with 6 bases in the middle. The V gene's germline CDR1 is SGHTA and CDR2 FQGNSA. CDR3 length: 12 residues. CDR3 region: CASSLAGFEQYF. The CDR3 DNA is TGTGCCAGCAGCTTAGCGGGGTTCGAGCAGTACTTC.

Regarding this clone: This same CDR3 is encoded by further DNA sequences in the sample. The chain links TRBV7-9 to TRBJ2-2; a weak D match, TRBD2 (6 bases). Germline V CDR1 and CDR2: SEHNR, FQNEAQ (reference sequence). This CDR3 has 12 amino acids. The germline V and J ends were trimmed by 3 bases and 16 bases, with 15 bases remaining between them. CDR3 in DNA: TGTGCCAGCAGCTTCCCTGGGACTCGGGCGTTTTTT. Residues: CASSFPGTRAFF.

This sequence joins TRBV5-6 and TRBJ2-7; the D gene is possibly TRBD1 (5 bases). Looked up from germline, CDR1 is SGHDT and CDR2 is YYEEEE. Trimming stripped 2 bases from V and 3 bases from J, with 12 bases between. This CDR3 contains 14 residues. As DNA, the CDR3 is TGTGCCAGCAGCTTAGAGGACACTGTCTACGAGCAGTACTTC. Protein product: CASSLEDTVYEQYF.

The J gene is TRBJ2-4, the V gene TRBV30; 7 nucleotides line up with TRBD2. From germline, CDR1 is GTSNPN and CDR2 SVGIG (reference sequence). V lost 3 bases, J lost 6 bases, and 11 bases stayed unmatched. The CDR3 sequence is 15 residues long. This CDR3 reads CAWSHTSETLNIQYF. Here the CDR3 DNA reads TGTGCCTGGAGCCACACTAGCGAGACATTAAACATTCAGTACTTC.

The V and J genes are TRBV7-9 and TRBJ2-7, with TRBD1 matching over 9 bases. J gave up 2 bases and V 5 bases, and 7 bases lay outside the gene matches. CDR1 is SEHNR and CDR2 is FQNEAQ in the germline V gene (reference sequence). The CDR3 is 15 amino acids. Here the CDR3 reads CASSTPGQGPYEQYF. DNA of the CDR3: TGTGCCAGCAGCACCCCGGGACAGGGTCCCTACGAGCAGTACTTC.

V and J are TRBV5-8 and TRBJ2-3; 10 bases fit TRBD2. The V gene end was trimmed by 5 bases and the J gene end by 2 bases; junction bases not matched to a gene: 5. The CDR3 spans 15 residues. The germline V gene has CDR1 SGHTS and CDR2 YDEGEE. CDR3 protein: CASSPLAGDTDTQYF. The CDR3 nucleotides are TGTGCCAGCAGTCCCCTAGCGGGAGACACAGATACGCAGTATTTT.

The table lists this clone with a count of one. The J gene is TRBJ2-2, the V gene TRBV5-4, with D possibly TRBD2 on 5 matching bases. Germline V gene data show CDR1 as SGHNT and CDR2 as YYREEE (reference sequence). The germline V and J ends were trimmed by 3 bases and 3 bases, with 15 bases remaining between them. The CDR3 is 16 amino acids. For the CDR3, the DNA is TGTGCCAGCAGCTCGTTAAGTGGGAGAGACACCGGGGAGCTGTTTTTT. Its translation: CASSSLSGRDTGELFF.

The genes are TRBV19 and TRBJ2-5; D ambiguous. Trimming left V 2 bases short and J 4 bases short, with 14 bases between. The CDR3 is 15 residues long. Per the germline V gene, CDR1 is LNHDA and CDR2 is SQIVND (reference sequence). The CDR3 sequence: CASSIISPRPETQYF. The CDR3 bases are TGTGCCAGTAGTATAATCTCTCCCAGACCAGAGACCCAGTACTTC.

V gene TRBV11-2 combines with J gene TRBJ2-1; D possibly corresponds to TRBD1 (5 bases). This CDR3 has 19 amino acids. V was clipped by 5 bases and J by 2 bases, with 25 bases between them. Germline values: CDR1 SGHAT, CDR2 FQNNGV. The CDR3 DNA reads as TGTGCCAGCAGCCCCCGCCTCAAGGGGTTAGTGGTTACCTACAATGAGCAGTTCTTC. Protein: CASSPRLKGLVVTYNEQFF.

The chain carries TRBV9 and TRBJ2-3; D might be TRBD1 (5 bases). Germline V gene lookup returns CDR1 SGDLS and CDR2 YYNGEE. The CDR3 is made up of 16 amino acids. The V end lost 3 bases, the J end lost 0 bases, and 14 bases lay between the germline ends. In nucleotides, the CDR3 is TGTGCCAGCAGCGCTGCAGGGCAAACTAGCACAGATACGCAGTATTTT. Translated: CASSAAGQTSTDTQYF.

The CDR3 DNA is TGCAGCGTTGAAGATCTCACGGGGGACTTAAACATTCAGTACTTC. This sequence encodes CSVEDLTGDLNIQYF. The rearrangement joins TRBV29-1 to TRBJ2-4; tentatively, D is TRBD2 (6 bases). Germline V gene lookup returns CDR1 SQVTM and CDR2 ANQGSEA. V lost 0 bases and J lost 6, with 15 bases in between. The CDR3 contains 15 residues. The full variable domain, completed using reference TRBV29-1 and TRBJ2-4, is SAVISQKPSRDICQRGTSLTIQCQVDSQVTMMFWYRQQPGQSLTLIATANQGSEATYESGFVIDKFPISRPNLTFSTLTVSNMSPEDSSIYLCSVEDLTGDLNIQYFGAGTRLSVL.

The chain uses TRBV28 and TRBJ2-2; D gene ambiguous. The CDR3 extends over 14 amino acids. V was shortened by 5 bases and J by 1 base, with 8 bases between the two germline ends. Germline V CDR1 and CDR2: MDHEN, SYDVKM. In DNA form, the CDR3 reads TGTGCCAGCAGTACCCACGGGAACACCGGGGAGCTGTTTTTT. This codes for CASSTHGNTGELFF.

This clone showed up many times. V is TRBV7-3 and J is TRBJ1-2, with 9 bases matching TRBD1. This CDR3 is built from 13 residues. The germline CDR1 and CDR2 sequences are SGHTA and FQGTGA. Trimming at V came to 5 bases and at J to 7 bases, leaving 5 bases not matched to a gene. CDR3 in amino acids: CASSPNRGLGYTF. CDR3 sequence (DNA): TGTGCCAGCAGCCCAAACAGGGGGCTTGGCTACACCTTC.

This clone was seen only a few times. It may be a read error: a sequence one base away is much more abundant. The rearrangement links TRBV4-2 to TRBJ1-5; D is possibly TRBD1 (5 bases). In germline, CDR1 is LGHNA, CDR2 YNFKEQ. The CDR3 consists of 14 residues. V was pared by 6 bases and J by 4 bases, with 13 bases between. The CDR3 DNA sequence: TGTGCCAGCAGTTACGGGACGGAGAATCAGCCCCAGCATTTT. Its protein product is CASSYGTENQPQHF.

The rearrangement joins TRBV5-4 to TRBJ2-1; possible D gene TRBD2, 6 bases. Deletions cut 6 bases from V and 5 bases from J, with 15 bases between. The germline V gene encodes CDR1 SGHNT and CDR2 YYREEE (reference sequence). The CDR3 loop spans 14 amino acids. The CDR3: CASTLGGPHNEQFF. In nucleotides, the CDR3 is TGTGCCAGCACCCTGGGGGGACCTCACAATGAGCAGTTCTTC.

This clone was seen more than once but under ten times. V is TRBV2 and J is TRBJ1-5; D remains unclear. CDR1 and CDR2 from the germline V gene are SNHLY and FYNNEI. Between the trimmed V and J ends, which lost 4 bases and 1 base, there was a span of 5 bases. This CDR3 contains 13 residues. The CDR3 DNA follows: TGTGCCAGCAGTGGTCTGAGCAATCAGCCCCAGCATTTT. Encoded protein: CASSGLSNQPQHF.

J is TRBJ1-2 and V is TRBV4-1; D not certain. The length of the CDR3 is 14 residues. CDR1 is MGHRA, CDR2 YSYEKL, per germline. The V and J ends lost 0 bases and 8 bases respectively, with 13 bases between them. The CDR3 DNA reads TGCGCCAGCAGCCAAGAGGAAGCAGGAGGCGGCTACACCTTC. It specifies CASSQEEAGGGYTF.

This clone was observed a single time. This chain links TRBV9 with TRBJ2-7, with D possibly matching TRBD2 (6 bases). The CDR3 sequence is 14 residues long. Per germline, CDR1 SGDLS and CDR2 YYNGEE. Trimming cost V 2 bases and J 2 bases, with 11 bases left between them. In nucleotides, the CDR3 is TGTGCCAGCAGCGTCGGGGGAGGACCCTACGAGCAGTACTTC. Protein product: CASSVGGGPYEQYF.

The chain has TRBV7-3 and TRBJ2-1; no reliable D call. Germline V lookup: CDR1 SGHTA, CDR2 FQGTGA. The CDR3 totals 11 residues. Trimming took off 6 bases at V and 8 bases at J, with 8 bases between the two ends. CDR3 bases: TGTGCCAGCAGGTCTTATGATGAGCAGTTCTTC. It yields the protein CASRSYDEQFF.

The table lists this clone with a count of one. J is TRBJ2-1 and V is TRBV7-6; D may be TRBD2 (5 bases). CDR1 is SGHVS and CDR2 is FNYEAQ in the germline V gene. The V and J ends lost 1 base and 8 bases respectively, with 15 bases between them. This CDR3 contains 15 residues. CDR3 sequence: CASSLVLARWDEQFF. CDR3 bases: TGTGCCAGCAGCTTAGTCCTAGCCAGATGGGATGAGCAGTTCTTC.

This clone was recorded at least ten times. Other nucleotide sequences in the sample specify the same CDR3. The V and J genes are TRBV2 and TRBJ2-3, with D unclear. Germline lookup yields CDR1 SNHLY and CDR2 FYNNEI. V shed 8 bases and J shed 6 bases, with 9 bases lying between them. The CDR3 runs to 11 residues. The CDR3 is CASGSRDTQYF. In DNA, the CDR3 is TGTGCCAGCGGTTCCCGGGATACGCAGTATTTT.

CDR3 in amino acids: CASSLRDSGSSRLEQYF. CDR3 sequence (DNA): TGTGCCAGCAGTTTAAGGGATAGCGGGTCTTCTCGCCTCGAGCAGTACTTC. This chain joins TRBV28 and TRBJ2-7; 7 bases are a match to TRBD2. J gave up 6 bases and V 2 bases, and 16 bases lay outside the gene matches. The germline V gene has CDR1 MDHEN and CDR2 SYDVKM. The CDR3 length is 17 residues.

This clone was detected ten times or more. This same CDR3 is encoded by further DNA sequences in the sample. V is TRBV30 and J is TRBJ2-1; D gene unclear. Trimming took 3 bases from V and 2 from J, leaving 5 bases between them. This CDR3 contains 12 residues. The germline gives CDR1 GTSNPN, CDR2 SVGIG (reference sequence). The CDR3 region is CAWSGAYNEQFF. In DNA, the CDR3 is TGTGCCTGGAGCGGCGCCTACAATGAGCAGTTCTTC.

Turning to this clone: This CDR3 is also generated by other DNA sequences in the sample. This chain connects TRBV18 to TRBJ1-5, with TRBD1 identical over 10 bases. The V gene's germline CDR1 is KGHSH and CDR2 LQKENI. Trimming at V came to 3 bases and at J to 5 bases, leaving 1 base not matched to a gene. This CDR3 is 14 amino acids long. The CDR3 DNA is TGTGCCAGCTCACCCGGGACAGGGGATCAGCCCCAGCATTTT. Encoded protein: CASSPGTGDQPQHF. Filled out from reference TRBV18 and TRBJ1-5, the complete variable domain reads NAGVMQNPRHLVRRRGQEARLRCSPMKGHSHVYWYRQLPEEGLKFMVYLQKENIIDESGMPKERFSAEFPKEGPSILRIQQVVRGDSAAYFCASSPGTGDQPQHFGDGTRLSIL.

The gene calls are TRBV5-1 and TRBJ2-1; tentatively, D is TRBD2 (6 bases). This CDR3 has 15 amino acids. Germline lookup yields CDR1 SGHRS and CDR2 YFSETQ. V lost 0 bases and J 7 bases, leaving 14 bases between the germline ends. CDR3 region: CASSLEGAGGNEQFF. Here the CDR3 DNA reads TGCGCCAGCAGCTTGGAGGGAGCGGGTGGTAATGAGCAGTTCTTC.

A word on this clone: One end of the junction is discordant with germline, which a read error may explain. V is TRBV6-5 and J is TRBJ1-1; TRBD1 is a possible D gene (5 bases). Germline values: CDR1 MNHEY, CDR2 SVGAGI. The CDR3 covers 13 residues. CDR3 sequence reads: CASSYRQTAEALF. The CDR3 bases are TGTGCCAGCAGCTACCGACAGACCGCTGAAGCTCTCTTT.

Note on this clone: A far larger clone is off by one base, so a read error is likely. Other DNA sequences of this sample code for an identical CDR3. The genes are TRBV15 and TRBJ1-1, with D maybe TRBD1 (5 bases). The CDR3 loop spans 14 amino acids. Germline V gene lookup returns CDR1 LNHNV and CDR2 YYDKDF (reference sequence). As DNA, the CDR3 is TGTGCCACAAGCAGGGAAGCGGAGGACACTGAAGCTTTCTTT. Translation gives CATSREAEDTEAFF.

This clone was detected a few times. The CDR3, as DNA: TGTGCCAGCAGTCCAAGGACCGGGATGTACCAAGAGACCCAGTACTTC. This gives the protein CASSPRTGMYQETQYF. The chain couples TRBV28 to TRBJ2-5; TRBD2 is a possible D gene (5 bases). Trimming removed 5 bases at V and 0 bases at J, with 16 bases between. Germline V gene lookup returns CDR1 MDHEN and CDR2 SYDVKM. The CDR3 consists of 16 residues. The entire variable domain, with the rest obtained from reference TRBV28 and TRBJ2-5, is as follows: DVKVTQSSRYLVKRTGEKVFLECVQDMDHENMFWYRQDPGLGLRLIYFSYDVKMKEKGDIPEGYSVSREKKERFSLILESASTNQTSMYLCASSPRTGMYQETQYFGPGTRLLVL.

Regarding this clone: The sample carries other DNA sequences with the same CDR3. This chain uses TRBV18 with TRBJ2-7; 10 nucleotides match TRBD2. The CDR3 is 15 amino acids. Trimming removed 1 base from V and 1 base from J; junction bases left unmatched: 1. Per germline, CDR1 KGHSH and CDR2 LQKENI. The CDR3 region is CASSPRLAGSYEQYF. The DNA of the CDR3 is TGTGCCAGCTCACCACGACTAGCGGGTTCCTACGAGCAGTACTTC.